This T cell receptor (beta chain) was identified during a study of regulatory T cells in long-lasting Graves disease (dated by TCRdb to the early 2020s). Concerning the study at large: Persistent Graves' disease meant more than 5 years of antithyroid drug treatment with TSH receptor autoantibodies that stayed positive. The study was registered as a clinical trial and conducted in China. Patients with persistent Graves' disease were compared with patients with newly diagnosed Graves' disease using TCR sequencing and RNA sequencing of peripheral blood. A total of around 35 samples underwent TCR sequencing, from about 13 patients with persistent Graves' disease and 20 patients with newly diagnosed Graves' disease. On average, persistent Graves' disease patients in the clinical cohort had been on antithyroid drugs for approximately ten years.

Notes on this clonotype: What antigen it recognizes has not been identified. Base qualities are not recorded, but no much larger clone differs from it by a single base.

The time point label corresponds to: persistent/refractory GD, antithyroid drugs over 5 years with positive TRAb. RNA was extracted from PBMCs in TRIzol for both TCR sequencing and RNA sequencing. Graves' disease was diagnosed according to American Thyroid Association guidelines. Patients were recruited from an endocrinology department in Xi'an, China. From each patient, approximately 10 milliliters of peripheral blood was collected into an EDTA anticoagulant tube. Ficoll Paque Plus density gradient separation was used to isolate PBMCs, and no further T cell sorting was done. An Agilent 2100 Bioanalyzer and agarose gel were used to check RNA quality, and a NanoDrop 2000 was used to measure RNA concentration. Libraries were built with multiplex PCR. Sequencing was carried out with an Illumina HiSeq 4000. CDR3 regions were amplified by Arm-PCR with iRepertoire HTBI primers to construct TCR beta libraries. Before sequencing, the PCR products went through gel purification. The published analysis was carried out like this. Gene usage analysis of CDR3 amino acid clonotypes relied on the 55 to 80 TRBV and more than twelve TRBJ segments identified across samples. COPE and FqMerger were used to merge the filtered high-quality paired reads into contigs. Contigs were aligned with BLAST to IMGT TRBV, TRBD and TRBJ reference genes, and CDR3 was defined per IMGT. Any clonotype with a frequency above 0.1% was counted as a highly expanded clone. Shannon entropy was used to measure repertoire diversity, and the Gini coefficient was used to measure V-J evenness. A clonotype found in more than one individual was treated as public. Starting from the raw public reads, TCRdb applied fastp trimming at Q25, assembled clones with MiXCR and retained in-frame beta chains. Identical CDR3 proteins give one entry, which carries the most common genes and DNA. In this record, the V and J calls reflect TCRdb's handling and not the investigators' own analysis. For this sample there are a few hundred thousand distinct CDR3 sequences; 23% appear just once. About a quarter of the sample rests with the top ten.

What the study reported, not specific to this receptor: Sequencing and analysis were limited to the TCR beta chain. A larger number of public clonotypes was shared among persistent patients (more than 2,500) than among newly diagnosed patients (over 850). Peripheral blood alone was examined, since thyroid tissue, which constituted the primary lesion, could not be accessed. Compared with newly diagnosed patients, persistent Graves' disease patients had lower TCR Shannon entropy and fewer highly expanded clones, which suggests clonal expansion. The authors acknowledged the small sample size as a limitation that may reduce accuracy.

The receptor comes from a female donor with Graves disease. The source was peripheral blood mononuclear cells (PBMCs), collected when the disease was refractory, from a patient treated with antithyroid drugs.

The nucleotide sequence is given as TGTGCCAGCAGCGAATGGGACTACCAAGAGACCCAGTACTTC. It translates as CASSEWDYQETQYF. The chain links TRBV7-2 with TRBJ2-5; TRBD2 is possibly the D segment (6 matching bases). As encoded in the germline V gene, CDR1 is SGHTA while CDR2 is FQGNSA. Between the V and J ends, shortened by 5 bases and 0 bases respectively, the junction contains 10 bases. Taken from cysteine to phenylalanine, the CDR3 has 14 residues. Only the CDR3 region is kept as DNA, spanning 42 bases read in frame from base 1.